In its sample, the clone carrying this T cell receptor (beta chain) ranks as medium-sized. Its antigen is unidentified. The source of the sample is a study of early T cells in non-severe SARS-CoV-2 infection. Findings and limits, study-wide: There was a bias toward anti-spike CD8 responses in VDJdb matching, which missed private and CD4 specificities.

V was pared by 7 bases and J by 4 bases, with 7 bases of the junction left unmatched. The CDR3 has 13 amino acids. Germline CDR1 is SQVTM and CDR2 is ANQGSEA. TCRdb itself ran the 5' RACE reads through MiXCR, one entry per CDR3 protein. The data show 20,000 to 30,000 distinct CDR3 sequences, 3.5% to 5% seen once. The gene calls are TRBV29-1 and TRBJ1-1; TRBD1 agrees at 9 bases. Sequenced sample: whole blood. This receptor was taken from an adult who was a healthcare worker with PCR-confirmed SARS-CoV-2 infection or an uninfected control (not recorded which). For the CDR3, the DNA is TGCAGCGCCAGGACAGGGGAAGGCACTGAAGCTTTCTTT. Protein product: CSARTGEGTEAFF.